The rows below give T cell receptor beta chains drawn from one sample of a study of T cell changes during pregnancy in multiple sclerosis. Assay: immunoSEQ multiplex PCR; the TCRdb copy retains only in-frame clones and omits some. There are around 51,000 clones in the sample; around 93% occur only once, and 1.5% to 2% lies in the top ten. Specimen: peripheral blood, collected in the second trimester of pregnancy. The receptor set was obtained from a female donor with multiple sclerosis, enrolled in a pregnancy study. The CDR3 runs from the conserved cysteine through the conserved F or W. The order of the fields is V gene, D gene, J gene, clone size, CDR3 DNA, CDR3 protein. The D gene is left open where the match is weak. A row's size may be missing; if present it is once, few, many or a size class.

>TRBV6-4|TRBD2|TRBJ2-1|-
TGTGCCAGCAGTGACTCACCCCGGGAGGTGGTCGATGAGCAGTTCTTC
CASSDSPREVVDEQFF
>TRBV19|-|TRBJ1-5|-
TGTGCCAGCAGGAGAACAGGGTTAGGTCAGCCCCAGCATTTT
CASRRTGLGQPQHF
>TRBV4-2|TRBD2|TRBJ2-1|-
TGTGCCAGCAGACCGCAACCCTCGGGCGGGAGAAGGGACAATGAGCAGTTCTTC
CASRPQPSGGRRDNEQFF
>TRBV30|-|TRBJ1-1|-
TGTGCCTGGAGTGTAAGCCAGAACACTGAAGCTTTCTTT
CAWSVSQNTEAFF
>TRBV12-5|TRBD1|TRBJ2-3|-
TGTGCTAGTGGTTTGGTATCAGGGGGACCCGGCACAGATACGCAGTATTTT
CASGLVSGGPGTDTQYF
>TRBV9|TRBD2|TRBJ2-7|-
TGTGCCAGCAGCGGGACTAGCGGGAGCCACGAGCAGTACTTC
CASSGTSGSHEQYF
>TRBV12-2|-|TRBJ1-5|-
TGTGCAAGTATCGTGTCAAGGGGGCACTCTCAGCCCCAGCATTTT
CASIVSRGHSQPQHF
>TRBV27|TRBD1|TRBJ1-3|-
TGTGCCAGCAGTCAAACAGGGGCTGGAAACACCATATATTTT
CASSQTGAGNTIYF
>TRBV5-6|-|TRBJ1-4|-
TGTGCCAGCAGCTTGGGAGATGAAAAACTGTTTTTT
CASSLGDEKLFF
>TRBV27|TRBD2|TRBJ2-5|-
TGTGCCAGCAGTTTAATCGGGGGGGCGCGAATCCACCAAGAGACCCAGTACTTC
CASSLIGGARIHQETQYF
>TRBV7-9|TRBD1|TRBJ1-1|-
TGTGCCAGCAGCTTGGACAGGGTTGAAGCTTTCTTT
CASSLDRVEAFF
>TRBV4-3|-|TRBJ2-7|-
TGCGCCAGCAGCCCTTCTAGTAGCTCCTACGAGCAGTACTTC
CASSPSSSSYEQYF
>TRBV13|TRBD2|TRBJ2-3|-
TGTGCCAGCAGCCCTGGACTAGAACACACAGATACGCAGTATTTT
CASSPGLEHTDTQYF
>TRBV5-4|TRBD2|TRBJ2-2|once
TGTGCCAGCAGCCCCCAGTTTGGGAGCGGGAGAGACACCGGGGAGCTGTTTTTT
CASSPQFGSGRDTGELFF
>TRBV7-2|TRBD1|TRBJ2-1|-
TGTGCCAGCAGCTTGATGACAGGGGGCATAAATGAGCAGTTCTTC
CASSLMTGGINEQFF
>TRBV9|TRBD1|TRBJ2-6|-
TGTGCCAGCAGCGTACAGGGGGCGCGGGCTGGGGCCAACGTCCTGACTTTC
CASSVQGARAGANVLTF
>TRBV29-1|-|TRBJ2-1|-
TGCAGCGAAGAACGGGAGAGCTCCTACAATGAGCAGTTCTTC
CSEERESSYNEQFF
>TRBV9|TRBD2|TRBJ2-1|-
TGTGCCAGCAGCGTAGGTAGCGGGATTTTTTACAATGAGCAGTTCTTC
CASSVGSGIFYNEQFF
>TRBV5-6|TRBD2|TRBJ2-2|-
TGTGCCAGCAGCGAGTGGACTAGCGGGAGTGTTGACGGGGAGCTGTTTTTT
CASSEWTSGSVDGELFF
>TRBV11-2|-|TRBJ2-6|-
TGTGCCAGCAGCGTCAGGGAGGCTGGGGCCAACGTCCTGACTTTC
CASSVREAGANVLTF
>TRBV28|TRBD1|TRBJ2-3|-
TGTGCCAGCAGTCAGGGGGTGGGAGGCACAGATACGCAGTATTTT
CASSQGVGGTDTQYF
>TRBV7-9|-|TRBJ1-4|-
TGTGCCAGCAGCTGGACTGACAATAATGAAAAACTGTTTTTT
CASSWTDNNEKLFF
>TRBV7-3|-|TRBJ2-3|-
TGTGCCAGCAGCTTCGGGGCAGGGGAAGATACGCAGTATTTT
CASSFGAGEDTQYF
>TRBV5-1|-|TRBJ2-3|-
TGCGCCAGCAGCTTGACACTAGGGAAGGAAAATACGCAGTATTTT
CASSLTLGKENTQYF
>TRBV7-2|-|TRBJ1-1|once
TGTGCCAGCAGCTTAGAGGCAGGGCGCACTGAAGCTTTCTTT
CASSLEAGRTEAFF
>TRBV5-6|TRBD2|TRBJ2-5|-
TGTGCCAGCAGGGGAGGGGTAGGGGAGACCCAGTACTTC
CASRGGVGETQYF
>TRBV9|-|TRBJ1-1|-
TGTGCCAGCAGCGTAAACAGGGAGACTGAAGCTTTCTTT
CASSVNRETEAFF
>TRBV13|-|TRBJ1-1|-
TGTGCCAGCAGCCCGGCGGCAGGGGCCATGAACACTGAAGCTTTCTTT
CASSPAAGAMNTEAFF
>TRBV10-3|-|TRBJ2-2|-
TGTGCCATCAGTGACACAGGGTTCGGGGAGCTGTTTTTT
CAISDTGFGELFF
>TRBV4-3|-|TRBJ2-7|once
TGCGCCAGCAGCCAAGTACAGGGCTACGAGCAGTACTTC
CASSQVQGYEQYF
>TRBV5-1|-|TRBJ2-7|-
TGCGCCAGCAGCTTGAATTTAGGGGGCTACGAGCAGTACTTC
CASSLNLGGYEQYF
>TRBV4-1|TRBD1|TRBJ1-2|-
TGCGCCAGCAGCCAAGACAGGACAGGTCTCTTTGGAGGCTACACCTTC
CASSQDRTGLFGGYTF
>TRBV27|-|TRBJ2-6|-
TGTGCCAGCAGTTACTCCCGCGGGGCCAACGTCCTGACTTTC
CASSYSRGANVLTF
>TRBV28|-|TRBJ1-4|-
TGTGCCAGTACTCAGTGGTCAGGTGAAAAACTGTTTTTT
CASTQWSGEKLFF
>TRBV7-6|TRBD1|TRBJ1-2|-
TGTGCCAGCAGCTTAGCCGCTCAGGGGGCTTTTAGTCGCGATGGCTACACCTTC
CASSLAAQGAFSRDGYTF
>TRBV18|TRBD1|TRBJ2-5|-
TGTGCCAGCTCTGACGGGACAGGGACGGAGACCCAGTACTTC
CASSDGTGTETQYF
>TRBV28|-|TRBJ1-2|-
TGTGCCAGCAGGCCTCGGGGGGCTGATGGCTACACCTTC
CASRPRGADGYTF
>TRBV29-1|TRBD1|TRBJ1-3|-
TGCAGCGGATGGACAGGGCGAGACACCATATATTTT
CSGWTGRDTIYF
>TRBV19|TRBD1|TRBJ2-3|-
TGTGCCAGTAGTACCGGACAGGGGTTCGCAGATACGCAGTATTTT
CASSTGQGFADTQYF
>TRBV29-1|-|TRBJ2-7|once
TGCAGCGTTGGAGTCACCTACGAGCAGTACTTC
CSVGVTYEQYF
>TRBV27|-|TRBJ2-7|-
TGTGCCAGCAGCCCTGACACAGCCTACGAGCAGTACTTC
CASSPDTAYEQYF